This paragraph reports one T cell receptor (beta chain). No antigen is known for it. No qualities accompany the bases; no much larger clone lies one base away. The data belong to a study of T cell repertoires in cytomegalovirus infection (dated by TCRdb to between 2018 and 2021). Concerning the study at large: Donor HLA type was relevant to the analysis, as public TCR beta signatures indicated carriage of CMV infection together with the matching HLA type. Study-wide findings and limitations: Cumulative frequency of public TCR beta family members discriminated carriers of CMV infection plus the relevant HLA type in this cohort and an independent 352-donor cohort. The ex vivo response was dominated by HLA-C-restricted CMV-specific TCR beta clonotypes, and the single most frequent clonotype in two of eight donors was supplied by these HLA-C-restricted clonotypes.

Based on the germline V gene (reference sequence), the CDR1 and CDR2 sequences are DFQATT and SNEGSKA. From its cysteine to its phenylalanine, the CDR3 spans 14 amino acids. Solely the CDR3 DNA is kept, with 42 bases framed from the first base. Trimming removed 0 bases from V and 3 bases from J; the gene matches leave 3 bases unexplained. The sample was run on an Illumina HiSeq 1500. TCRdb reprocessed the public reads (quality trimming at Q25 with fastp, clone calling with MiXCR) and kept in-frame beta chains. Rows with one shared CDR3 protein collapse into an entry with the most common genes and DNA. This sample is represented by fewer than 700,000 distinct CDR3 sequences; more than 20% of them were singletons. The ten largest make up 6.5% to 10% of the sample.

The source material was CD8+ T cells from PBMCs. The sequence was collected from a human donor in good health (CMV status not recorded). Some clones in this sample may be carry-over from other donors' samples. The chain employs TRBV20-1 and TRBJ2-7; the junction holds 9 bases that match TRBD1. The DNA sequence follows: TGCAGTGCTAGAGATGGGGGACAGGGCTACGAGCAGTACTTC. It specifies CSARDGGQGYEQYF.